This TCR beta chain was profiled in a study of T cells in Graves' hyperthyroidism and ophthalmopathy. Ten or more counts support this clonotype. The CDR3 sequence is 15 residues long. Trimming removed 5 bases at V and 6 bases at J, with 20 bases between. TCR beta CDR3 sequences were amplified from RNA transcripts. First-round RT-PCR of the TCR CDR3 relied on the HTBI primer set. TCRdb independently ran MiXCR on the multiplex PCR reads; one entry per CDR3 protein. The sample records about 290,000 distinct CDR3 sequences, approximately 12% being singletons. The V gene is TRBV12-3 or TRBV12-4, the J gene TRBJ2-7; tentative D call: TRBD2 (6 bases). This sequence originates from a young woman with Graves' hyperthyroidism that later progressed to Graves' ophthalmopathy. The sample was blood. The CDR3: CASSLGRRGSGEQYF. The CDR3 DNA is TGTGCCAGCAGTCTCGGGCGGAGGGGTTCGGGCGAGCAGTACTTC.